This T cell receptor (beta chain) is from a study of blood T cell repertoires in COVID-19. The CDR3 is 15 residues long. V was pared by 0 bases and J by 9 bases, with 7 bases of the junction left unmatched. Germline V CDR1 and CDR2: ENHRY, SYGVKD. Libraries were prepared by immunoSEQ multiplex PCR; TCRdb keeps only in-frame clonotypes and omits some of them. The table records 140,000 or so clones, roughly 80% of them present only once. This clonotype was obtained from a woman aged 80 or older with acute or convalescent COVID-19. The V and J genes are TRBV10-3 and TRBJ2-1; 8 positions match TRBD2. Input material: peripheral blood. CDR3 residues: CAISESSGGPGEQFF. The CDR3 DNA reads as TGTGCCATCAGTGAGTCGAGCGGGGGCCCGGGTGAGCAGTTCTTC.